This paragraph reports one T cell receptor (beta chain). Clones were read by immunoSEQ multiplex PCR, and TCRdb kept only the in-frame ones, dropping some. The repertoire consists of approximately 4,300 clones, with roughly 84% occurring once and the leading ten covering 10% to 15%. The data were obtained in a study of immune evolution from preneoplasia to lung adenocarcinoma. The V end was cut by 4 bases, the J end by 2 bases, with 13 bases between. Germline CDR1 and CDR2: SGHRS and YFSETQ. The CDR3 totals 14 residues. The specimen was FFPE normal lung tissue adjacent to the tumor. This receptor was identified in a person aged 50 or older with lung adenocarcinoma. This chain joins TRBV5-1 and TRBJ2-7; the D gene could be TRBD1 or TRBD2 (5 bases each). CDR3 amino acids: CASSPTGTTYEQYF. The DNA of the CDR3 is TGCGCCAGCAGCCCTACCGGGACCACCTACGAGCAGTACTTC.